This TCR beta chain emerged from a study of blood T cell repertoires in COVID-19 (dated by TCRdb to 2018 to 2021). At the level of the whole study: Collaborator samples came from the United States, Italy and Spain and covered acute and convalescent phases of COVID-19. The prospective study material was composed of cDNA or gDNA derived from T cells, B-cell-depleted T cells, or PBMCs. Subjects who had been exposed to COVID-19, were actively infected with it, or had recovered from it provided the deeply sampled blood TCRbeta repertoires that made up the dataset. The repertoires were released in a freely available public database meant as a resource for research on the immune response to SARS-CoV-2. Samples came from the ongoing ImmuneRACE study (first 160 participants) plus 1,254 subjects from 6 global collaborators. Nearly every sample came with metadata listing a de-identified subject ID, COVID-19 status, age in years and sex. Where HLA class I and class II types were available, the types were taken from metadata supplied by the sample provider, not from assay-based typing.

Details on this clone: Its antigen target is currently unknown. Qualities for individual bases were not recorded, and no much larger clone is one base off.

CDR1 and CDR2 were assigned from the germline V gene as SGDLS and YYNGEE. Germline trimming: 0 bases from V, 4 bases from J; junction bases outside gene matches: 7. Taken from cysteine to phenylalanine, the CDR3 has 16 residues. Of all the DNA, just the CDR3 is kept, 48 bases in frame from base 1. The collaborating institutions used their own protocols to collect whole blood in K2EDTA tubes. Collaborator samples were shipped for TCRbeta analysis as frozen whole blood, isolated PBMCs, or DNA extracted from either sample type. Overall study outcomes, separate from this receptor: How much clinical and demographic metadata was included differed by source and by participant, and the metadata was provided uncurated.

The immunoSEQ Assay, a bias-controlled multiplex PCR, was used to amplify TCRbeta CDR3 regions from genomic DNA. The original pipeline was this. Within the assay, amplification of reference gene primers was used to estimate how many nucleated cells each sample contained. To quantify the absolute abundance of each unique TCRbeta CDR3 rearrangement, sequence reads were collapsed and filtered. For each sample, productive Simpson clonality was calculated by taking the square root of Simpson's diversity index across productive rearrangements. Entries here come from immuneACCESS through TCRdb and include only in-frame sequences with V and J called. Some clones fail to appear in such tables; in the studies checked, an unresolved V gene covers under half of the shortfall, and the cause of the remainder is unknown. V and J calls and clone size come straight from that table; D and trimming were deduced from the DNA. The sample yields some 200,000 clones; more than 65% were counted once. The ten largest clonotypes hold roughly 2.3% of the sample.

The sequence derives from a woman in her sixties with acute or convalescent COVID-19. The chain is encoded by TRBV9 joined to TRBJ2-1, with 7 central nucleotides matching TRBD1. Sequenced: peripheral blood. The nucleotide sequence is given as TGTGCCAGCAGCGTAGCCCGGACAGGTGATTACAATGAGCAGTTCTTC. Protein translation: CASSVARTGDYNEQFF.